The 16 T cell receptor beta chains listed next were all sequenced from one sample in a study of shared clonotypes between healthy human individuals. The table came from immunoSEQ multiplex PCR; TCRdb's copy has only in-frame clones and leaves some out. In the table there are under 2,500,000 clones, approximately 95% of which are singletons. Sequencing was performed on naive CD4+ T cells sorted from blood. Subset meaning: CD45RA+ positively selected. The receptors shown here come from a man aged 18 to 29 in good health.

CDR3 protein: CASSEEGLNTGELFF. CDR3 coding DNA: TGCGCCAGCAGTGAGGAGGGCCTGAACACCGGGGAGCTGTTTTTT. The rearrangement links TRBV10-1 to TRBJ2-2; possibly TRBD2 for D (5 bases). V was cut by 2 bases and J by 1 base, with 8 bases left in between. This CDR3 region has 15 residues. The germline V gene encodes CDR1 WNHNN and CDR2 SYGVQD (reference sequence).

The J gene is TRBJ1-1, the V gene TRBV5-1, with D tentatively TRBD1 (5 bases). The CDR3 is 14 amino acids. V lost 5 bases and J lost 0, with 11 bases in between. From germline, CDR1 is SGHRS and CDR2 YFSETQ. The CDR3, as DNA: TGCGCCAGCAGGGGGCCGAACATGAACACTGAAGCTTTCTTT. Translation gives CASRGPNMNTEAFF.

The chain combines TRBV2 with TRBJ2-1; D may be TRBD2 (7 bases). The CDR3 is 15 residues long. Germline assignment: CDR1 SNHLY and CDR2 FYNNEI. Between the trimmed V and J ends, which lost 6 bases and 3 bases, there was a span of 15 bases. CDR3 bases: TGTGCCAGCAGGGATGCGGGGGCCTACTACAATGAGCAGTTCTTC. Amino acid sequence: CASRDAGAYYNEQFF.

The chain uses TRBV5-6 and TRBJ1-1; D ambiguous. Germline V lookup: CDR1 SGHDT, CDR2 YYEEEE. There are 15 residues in the CDR3. V dropped 2 bases and J dropped 4 bases, with 15 bases sitting between them. In DNA form, the CDR3 reads TGTGCCAGCAGCTTACGCCCCAGCGCTGGCACTGAAGCTTTCTTT. Protein product: CASSLRPSAGTEAFF.

The rearrangement uses TRBV9 and TRBJ1-1, with 7 bases matching TRBD1. This CDR3 comprises 14 residues. Germline values: CDR1 SGDLS, CDR2 YYNGEE. J lost 4 bases, V lost 3 bases, and 6 bases had no gene match. DNA of the CDR3: TGTGCCAGCAGCGCGCAGGACAGGTTCACTGAAGCTTTCTTT. It yields the protein CASSAQDRFTEAFF.

CDR3 residues: CASSQQGEAFF. In nucleotides, the CDR3 is TGCGCCAGCAGCCAACAGGGTGAAGCTTTCTTT. J is TRBJ1-1 and V is TRBV5-1; D is possibly TRBD1 (6 bases). CDR1 is SGHRS, CDR2 YFSETQ, per germline. Between the trimmed V and J ends, which lost 4 bases and 7 bases, there was a span of 8 bases. This CDR3 is built from 11 residues.

The V call is TRBV29-1, the J call TRBJ2-1; the D is unclear. There are 13 residues in the CDR3. Germline V gene lookup returns CDR1 SQVTM and CDR2 ANQGSEA. Trimming shortened V by 4 bases and J by 7 bases, and 14 bases separated the two germline ends. The CDR3 is CSVAYQHWNEQFF. The CDR3 DNA reads TGCAGCGTTGCTTACCAACACTGGAATGAGCAGTTCTTC.

The gene calls are TRBV5-1 and TRBJ2-1, with TRBD2 matching over 10 bases. Unmatched junction bases numbered 9, after V lost 0 bases and J lost 0 bases. The length of the CDR3 is 19 residues. Germline CDR1 reads SGHRS; CDR2 reads YFSETQ. The CDR3 region has the DNA TGCGCCAGCAGCTTGGGAGGTAGCGGGGGGCTTAGCTCCTACAATGAGCAGTTCTTC. It encodes CASSLGGSGGLSSYNEQFF.

A word on this clone: Different DNA sequences within this sample yield the same CDR3. The rearrangement uses TRBV28 and TRBJ1-2; D not certain. CDR3 size: 12 residues. Germline V gene sequence: CDR1 MDHEN, CDR2 SYDVKM. V lost 3 bases and J lost 5, with 7 bases in between. CDR3 sequence: CASSFRSYGYTF. In nucleotides, the CDR3 is TGTGCCAGCAGTTTCCGGTCATATGGCTACACCTTC.

This chain joins TRBV10-1 and TRBJ2-3; 7 bases are a match to TRBD2. Germline V gives CDR1 WNHNN, CDR2 SYGVQD (reference sequence). V lost 3 bases, J lost 2 bases, and 8 bases stayed unmatched. This CDR3 has 16 amino acids. CDR3 protein: CASSDGRGGLTDTQYF. The DNA for the CDR3 is TGCGCCAGCAGTGACGGGCGCGGGGGACTCACAGATACGCAGTATTTT.

The chain's CDR3 is CASSLSGKSNTEAFF. CDR3 DNA sequence: TGTGCCAGCAGTTTAAGTGGAAAATCGAACACTGAAGCTTTCTTT. This chain connects TRBV28 to TRBJ1-1; no firm D call. The CDR3 runs 15 residues. Germline V gene lookup returns CDR1 MDHEN and CDR2 SYDVKM. The V end was cut by 2 bases, the J end by 1 base, with 11 bases between.

The CDR3 DNA reads as TGCAGCGCCCCGTCCCGGGGGCGGGCTAATGGCTACACCTTC. Protein sequence: CSAPSRGRANGYTF. This rearrangement joins TRBV29-1 to TRBJ1-2; tentatively, D is TRBD1 (6 bases). The germline gives CDR1 SQVTM, CDR2 ANQGSEA. V was clipped by 7 bases and J by 6 bases, with 21 bases between them. This CDR3 is built from 14 residues. Supplemented by reference TRBV29-1 and TRBJ1-2, the full variable domain reads SAVISQKPSRDICQRGTSLTIQCQVDSQVTMMFWYRQQPGQSLTLIATANQGSEATYESGFVIDKFPISRPNLTFSTLTVSNMSPEDSSIYLCSAPSRGRANGYTFGSGTRLTVV.

As for this clone: Other DNA variants within this sample encode the same CDR3. The V call is TRBV18, the J call TRBJ2-1; maybe TRBD2 (5 bases). V was pared by 2 bases and J by 2 bases, with 10 bases between. The CDR3 has 15 amino acids. The germline CDR1 and CDR2 sequences are KGHSH and LQKENI. The CDR3 is CASSPRLATYNEQFF. The CDR3 DNA sequence: TGTGCCAGCTCACCAAGGCTAGCAACCTACAATGAGCAGTTCTTC.

The V call is TRBV11-2, the J call TRBJ2-1, with a weak D call TRBD1 (6 bases). V lost 5 bases and J 9 bases, leaving 23 bases between the germline ends. The germline V gene encodes CDR1 SGHAT and CDR2 FQNNGV. The CDR3 spans 16 residues. CDR3 bases: TGTGCCAGCAGCCTCCGGGACACCATACAGAGTGGTGAGCAGTTCTTC. Encoded protein: CASSLRDTIQSGEQFF.

The rearrangement uses TRBV25-1 and TRBJ2-7; D remains ambiguous. This CDR3 is built from 12 residues. With 8 bases removed from V and 2 bases from J, the gap between germline ends came to 10 bases. Germline V CDR1 and CDR2: MGHDK, SYGVNS. This CDR3 reads CASSLSTYEQYF. The CDR3 DNA reads TGTGCCAGCTCGCTAAGCACCTACGAGCAGTACTTC.

The CDR3 DNA follows: TGTGCCAGCAGCTTACTTTACGGGGCTAGCACAGATACGCAGTATTTT. It encodes CASSLLYGASTDTQYF. The chain couples TRBV13 to TRBJ2-3; tentatively, D is TRBD1 or TRBD2 (5 bases each). CDR3 length equals 16 residues. Germline V gene data show CDR1 as PRHDT and CDR2 as FYEKMQ (reference sequence). Trimming stripped 2 bases from V and 0 bases from J, with 12 bases between.